This T cell receptor (beta chain) was recorded in a study of cytomegalovirus exposure and HLA in healthy donors. Findings of the study overall: Productive rates of about 90% or about 30% were seen for most TCR beta V segments in an earlier analysis.

The study ran its PCR with 60 Vbeta and 13 Jbeta primers. Clones were read by immunoSEQ multiplex PCR, and TCRdb kept only the in-frame ones, dropping some. Of about 160,000 clones listed, around 80% are singletons. The CDR3 sequence is 18 residues long. The germline CDR1 and CDR2 sequences are MGHDK and SYGVNS. Trimming pared 5 bases from V and 0 bases from J, leaving 20 bases between. Only one count was recorded for this clone. What it binds is not known. The material sequenced was PBMCs. This clonotype was obtained from a girl under 18 in good health and CMV-seropositive. The J gene is TRBJ2-4, the V gene TRBV25-1, with D possibly TRBD1 on 5 matching bases. The CDR3 reads CASSTRTPRYLAKNIQYF. In DNA form, the CDR3 reads TGTGCCAGCAGTACTCGGACACCGAGATATCTAGCCAAAAACATTCAGTACTTC.